These T cell receptor beta chains were read from a single sample in a study of early T cells in non-severe SARS-CoV-2 infection. TCRdb reprocessed the 5' RACE reads with MiXCR, giving one entry per CDR3 protein. The sample includes fewer than 30,000 distinct CDR3 sequences, about 4.5% of them seen just once. Input material: whole blood. The receptors come from an adult who was a healthcare worker with PCR-confirmed SARS-CoV-2 infection or an uninfected control (not recorded which). The CDR3 runs from the conserved cysteine through the conserved F or W. A D gene is named only where the DNA matches it firmly. For some rows the clone size is stated as once, few or many, or as a class when expanded; others skip it.

CDR3 | DNA | J | D | size | V
CASSPFPGETVQYF | TGTGCCAGCAGCCCGTTCCCTGGGGAGACCGTGCAGTATTTT | TRBJ2-3 | NA | few | TRBV5-4
CASSLSLAEDTQYF | TGTGCCAGCAGCCTGTCTTTAGCGGAGGATACGCAGTATTTT | TRBJ2-3 | NA | few | TRBV3-1
CASSQGGGQGFSPLHF | TGTGCCAGCAGCCAGGGAGGGGGGCAGGGATTTTCACCCCTCCACTTT | TRBJ1-6 | NA | many | TRBV4-2
CASSLSDEQYF | TGTGCCAGCAGCCTCAGCGATGAGCAGTACTTC | TRBJ2-7 | NA | many | TRBV7-9
CASSLLPSTVFF | TGTGCCAGCAGCTTACTCCCGAGTACCGTGTTCTTC | TRBJ2-1 | NA | many | TRBV11-2
CASRPGSQGVSYNEQFF | TGTGCCAGCAGACCCGGCTCACAGGGAGTCTCCTACAATGAGCAGTTCTTC | TRBJ2-1 | NA | many | TRBV5-4
CASSLGGIFKLYGYTF | TGTGCCAGCAGCTTAGGAGGGATATTCAAGCTGTATGGCTACACCTTC | TRBJ1-2 | NA | many | TRBV7-2
CASSQSIGTSGHEQYF | TGCGCCAGCAGCCAAAGTATTGGGACTAGTGGGCACGAGCAGTACTTC | TRBJ2-7 | TRBD2 | many | TRBV4-3
CSAKFTGANQPQHF | TGCAGTGCAAAATTCACAGGGGCCAATCAGCCCCAGCATTTT | TRBJ1-5 | TRBD1 | many | TRBV20-1
CASSFQGAGGEQYF | TGTGCCAGCAGTTTTCAGGGGGCGGGAGGCGAGCAGTACTTC | TRBJ2-7 | NA | many | TRBV27
CASSVGHQETQYF | TGTGCCAGCAGCGTGGGACACCAAGAGACCCAGTACTTC | TRBJ2-5 | NA | NA | TRBV11-2
CASRQVGEDTQYF | TGTGCCAGCAGGCAGGTTGGGGAAGATACGCAGTATTTT | TRBJ2-3 | NA | many | TRBV6-6
CASSFLQQGNYEQYF | TGCGCCAGCAGCTTTCTCCAACAGGGGAATTACGAGCAGTACTTC | TRBJ2-7 | TRBD1 | NA | TRBV5-1
CATSDRQHYEQYF | TGTGCCACCAGTGATAGACAGCACTACGAGCAGTACTTC | TRBJ2-7 | NA | many | TRBV24-1
CASSLGTASYEQYF | TGCGCCAGCAGCTTGGGGACGGCCTCCTACGAGCAGTACTTC | TRBJ2-7 | NA | many | TRBV5-1
CATSRALGANYGYTF | TGTGCCACCAGCAGGGCCTTGGGGGCGAACTATGGCTACACCTTC | TRBJ1-2 | NA | many | TRBV15
CASSLEGRPAGGTEAFF | TGCGCCAGCAGCTTGGAGGGTCGACCTGCCGGAGGCACTGAAGCTTTCTTT | TRBJ1-1 | NA | many | TRBV5-1
CSATTGTSEETQYF | TGCAGTGCTACAACCGGGACTAGCGAAGAGACCCAGTACTTC | TRBJ2-5 | TRBD2 | medium-sized | TRBV20-1
CASSMMTSPLGNEQFF | TGTGCCAGTAGTATGATGACTAGCCCCCTGGGTAATGAGCAGTTCTTC | TRBJ2-1 | TRBD2 | many | TRBV19
CASSPGLAGVEGKQYF | TGTGCCAGCAGCCCTGGACTAGCGGGAGTTGAAGGCAAGCAGTACTTC | TRBJ2-7 | TRBD2 | few | TRBV7-6
CASRGTGGSPLHF | TGTGCCAGCAGGGGGACCGGGGGTTCACCCCTCCACTTT | TRBJ1-6 | NA | many | TRBV28
CASRQGGQGTYEQYF | TGTGCCAGCAGGCAGGGGGGACAGGGGACCTACGAGCAGTACTTC | TRBJ2-7 | TRBD1 | many | TRBV12-3/TRBV12-4
CASSPNPRGGNEKLFF | TGCGCCAGCAGCCCCAACCCCAGGGGGGGCAATGAAAAACTGTTTTTT | TRBJ1-4 | TRBD1 | many | TRBV4-3
CASSYGVGPQHF | TGTGCCAGCAGCTACGGTGTTGGTCCCCAGCATTTT | TRBJ1-5 | NA | many | TRBV7-9
CASTERGAGGSYNEQFF | TGTGCCAGCACCGAAAGGGGGGCGGGAGGCTCCTACAATGAGCAGTTCTTC | TRBJ2-1 | TRBD2 | many | TRBV9
CASSPHGRAPDTQYF | TGTGCCAGTTCGCCGCATGGGAGGGCCCCAGATACGCAGTATTTT | TRBJ2-3 | TRBD2 | many | TRBV7-2
CASSSGQGSSEAFF | TGTGCCAGCAGCTCCGGGCAGGGAAGCTCTGAAGCTTTCTTT | TRBJ1-1 | NA | many | TRBV6-2/TRBV6-3
CASSYVVRDQETQYF | TGTGCCAGCAGTTACGTCGTCCGAGACCAAGAGACCCAGTACTTC | TRBJ2-5 | NA | NA | TRBV6-6
CSAYREPLQETQYF | TGCAGCGCCTACAGGGAGCCCCTTCAAGAGACCCAGTACTTC | TRBJ2-5 | NA | many | TRBV29-1
CASATVQGQYF | TGTGCCAGCGCCACGGTCCAGGGGCAGTACTTC | TRBJ2-7 | NA | many | TRBV6-6
CASTKAGMRETQYF | TGTGCCAGCACTAAGGCAGGCATGCGGGAGACCCAGTACTTC | TRBJ2-5 | NA | few | TRBV6-2/TRBV6-3
CASSYDGRRETQYF | TGTGCCAGCAGTTACGACGGGAGGCGAGAGACCCAGTACTTC | TRBJ2-5 | TRBD2 | many | TRBV6-5
CASSPGTGSPYEQYF | TGTGCCAGCTCACCAGGGACAGGGTCCCCCTACGAGCAGTACTTC | TRBJ2-7 | TRBD1 | many | TRBV18
CASREGGPYSYNEQFF | TGTGCCAGCCGGGAGGGAGGGCCCTACTCCTACAATGAGCAGTTCTTC | TRBJ2-1 | TRBD2 | many | TRBV28
CSASGGISTDEQFF | TGCAGTGCTAGTGGGGGGATATCGACTGATGAGCAGTTCTTC | TRBJ2-1 | NA | NA | TRBV20-1
CSATDLYGYTF | TGCAGTGCAACAGATCTCTATGGCTACACCTTC | TRBJ1-2 | NA | many | TRBV20-1
CASSLLQGQLNTEAFF | TGCGCCAGCAGCTTGCTTCAGGGGCAGTTGAACACTGAAGCTTTCTTT | TRBJ1-1 | NA | NA | TRBV5-1
CASRHIDRGYEQYF | TGTGCCAGCAGACACATAGACAGGGGGTACGAGCAGTACTTC | TRBJ2-7 | TRBD1 | many | TRBV6-6
CASSLGTGSTGELFF | TGCGCCAGCAGCTTGGGGACAGGGTCCACCGGGGAGCTGTTTTTT | TRBJ2-2 | TRBD1 | many | TRBV5-1
CASSDGTSGNTDTQYF | TGTGCCAGCAGCGACGGGACTAGCGGTAACACAGATACGCAGTATTTT | TRBJ2-3 | TRBD2 | many | TRBV11-2
CAISGLWEPYTDTQYF | TGTGCCATCAGCGGTTTGTGGGAACCATACACAGATACGCAGTATTTT | TRBJ2-3 | NA | NA | TRBV10-3
CASSFATGAGETQYF | TGTGCCAGCAGCTTCGCGACAGGCGCCGGAGAGACCCAGTACTTC | TRBJ2-5 | NA | many | TRBV7-3
CAISARTGGSYEQYF | TGTGCCATCAGTGCCAGGACAGGGGGCTCCTACGAGCAGTACTTC | TRBJ2-7 | TRBD1 | many | TRBV10-3
CASSLKLGTALYEQYF | TGTGCCAGCAGCCTAAAACTCGGGACAGCCCTCTACGAGCAGTACTTC | TRBJ2-7 | TRBD1 | many | TRBV13
CSVRLAGFYEQFF | TGCAGCGTTAGACTAGCGGGATTTTATGAGCAGTTCTTC | TRBJ2-1 | TRBD2 | many | TRBV29-1
CASSPPGAGEQFF | TGTGCCAGCTCACCACCGGGAGCGGGAGAGCAGTTCTTC | TRBJ2-1 | TRBD2 | many | TRBV18
CASSPSSTGETQYF | TGTGCCAGCAGCCCCTCCTCCACCGGGGAGACCCAGTACTTC | TRBJ2-5 | NA | many | TRBV7-3
CASSSRTGGTDTQYF | TGTGCCAGCAGCTCTCGGACAGGGGGCACAGATACGCAGTATTTT | TRBJ2-3 | TRBD1 | many | TRBV7-2
CASSRTGGEDEQYF | TGCGCCAGCAGCCGAACAGGGGGCGAGGATGAGCAGTACTTC | TRBJ2-7 | TRBD1 | many | TRBV4-1
CASSQDTSYGYTF | TGTGCCAGCAGCCAAGACACCTCCTATGGCTACACCTTC | TRBJ1-2 | NA | many | TRBV11-2